These T cell receptor beta chains were read from a single sample in a study of cytomegalovirus exposure and HLA in healthy donors. Profiled with immunoSEQ multiplex PCR; TCRdb holds only in-frame clones, not every one. The table lists 200,000 to 300,000 clones, around 88% of them singletons, with roughly 1.2% in the top ten. The sample comprised PBMCs. These receptors all stem from a woman in her 30s in good health and CMV-seropositive. CDR3s include the opening cysteine and the closing phenylalanine or tryptophan. Fields, in order: CDR3 length, clone size, J gene, D gene, V gene, CDR3 protein, CDR3 DNA. A D gene is named only where the DNA matches it firmly. Clone sizes are given selectively: once, few, many, or a class where the clone is expanded.

len: 15; abundance: .; j_gene: TRBJ1-4; d_gene: .; v_gene: TRBV6-5; CDR3aa: CASSYSRVAREKLFF; CDR3nt: TGTGCCAGCAGTTACTCGCGGGTGGCTCGGGAAAAACTGTTTTTT
len: 15; abundance: .; j_gene: TRBJ1-1; d_gene: .; v_gene: TRBV18; CDR3aa: CASSPLNSVNTEAFF; CDR3nt: TGTGCCAGCTCACCCTTAAACAGTGTGAACACTGAAGCTTTCTTT
len: 15; abundance: .; j_gene: TRBJ1-3; d_gene: .; v_gene: TRBV13; CDR3aa: CASSLGRGTGNTIYF; CDR3nt: TGTGCCAGCAGCTTAGGTAGGGGCACAGGAAACACCATATATTTT
len: 14; abundance: .; j_gene: TRBJ1-2; d_gene: .; v_gene: TRBV6-5; CDR3aa: CASRLDSLDYGYTF; CDR3nt: TGTGCCAGCAGATTGGACAGCCTCGACTATGGCTACACCTTC
len: 14; abundance: .; j_gene: TRBJ2-2; d_gene: TRBD2; v_gene: TRBV5-1; CDR3aa: CASSMGLATGELFF; CDR3nt: TGCGCCAGCAGCATGGGACTAGCAACCGGGGAGCTGTTTTTT
len: 14; abundance: .; j_gene: TRBJ2-1; d_gene: .; v_gene: TRBV7-6; CDR3aa: CASSSQPRGNEQFF; CDR3nt: TGTGCCAGCAGCTCTCAGCCTAGGGGCAATGAGCAGTTCTTC
len: 16; abundance: .; j_gene: TRBJ1-5; d_gene: .; v_gene: TRBV4-2; CDR3aa: CASSQEQTYSNQPQHF; CDR3nt: TGTGCCAGCAGCCAAGAACAGACCTATAGCAATCAGCCCCAGCATTTT
len: 18; abundance: .; j_gene: TRBJ1-3; d_gene: TRBD1; v_gene: TRBV19; CDR3aa: CASSISRGQGSSGNTIYF; CDR3nt: TGTGCCAGTAGTATTAGTAGGGGACAGGGATCCTCTGGAAACACCATATATTTT
len: 16; abundance: .; j_gene: TRBJ2-7; d_gene: TRBD1; v_gene: TRBV11-2; CDR3aa: CASSLIRGTGLHEQYF; CDR3nt: TGTGCCAGCAGTTTGATAAGAGGGACAGGGCTGCACGAGCAGTACTTC
len: 13; abundance: .; j_gene: TRBJ2-7; d_gene: .; v_gene: TRBV9; CDR3aa: CASSAGDKYEQYF; CDR3nt: TGTGCCAGCAGCGCAGGGGACAAATACGAGCAGTACTTC
len: 15; abundance: .; j_gene: TRBJ2-7; d_gene: TRBD1; v_gene: TRBV6-5; CDR3aa: CASSYSGDRGYEQYF; CDR3nt: TGTGCCAGCAGTTACTCGGGGGACAGGGGTTACGAGCAGTACTTC
len: 15; abundance: .; j_gene: TRBJ1-5; d_gene: .; v_gene: TRBV19; CDR3aa: CASSMELTRNQPQHF; CDR3nt: TGTGCCAGTAGTATGGAGCTAACCCGAAATCAGCCCCAGCATTTT
len: 16; abundance: .; j_gene: TRBJ1-1; d_gene: TRBD1; v_gene: TRBV7-6; CDR3aa: CASIGRDRVGDTEAFF; CDR3nt: TGTGCCAGCATCGGACGGGACAGGGTAGGCGACACTGAAGCTTTCTTT
len: 14; abundance: .; j_gene: TRBJ1-5; d_gene: .; v_gene: TRBV6-1; CDR3aa: CASSDRQENQPQHF; CDR3nt: TGTGCCAGCAGTGACAGACAGGAGAATCAGCCCCAGCATTTT
len: 15; abundance: .; j_gene: TRBJ1-2; d_gene: .; v_gene: TRBV6-4; CDR3aa: CASSDSILGHYGYTF; CDR3nt: TGTGCCAGCAGTGACTCGATTCTAGGACATTACGGCTACACCTTC
len: 13; abundance: .; j_gene: TRBJ1-2; d_gene: .; v_gene: TRBV30; CDR3aa: CAWSGGWDYGYTF; CDR3nt: TGTGCCTGGAGTGGGGGCTGGGACTATGGCTACACCTTC
len: 14; abundance: .; j_gene: TRBJ2-3; d_gene: TRBD2; v_gene: TRBV6-1; CDR3aa: CASSTSGSRNTQYF; CDR3nt: TGTGCCAGCAGTACCAGCGGGAGTCGAAATACGCAGTATTTT
len: 13; abundance: .; j_gene: TRBJ2-5; d_gene: .; v_gene: TRBV5-1; CDR3aa: CASSQLGGETQYF; CDR3nt: TGCGCCAGCAGCCAACTCGGGGGTGAGACCCAGTACTTC
len: 15; abundance: .; j_gene: TRBJ2-3; d_gene: TRBD2; v_gene: TRBV10-3; CDR3aa: CATLDSGSFADTQYF; CDR3nt: TGTGCCACCCTAGACAGCGGGAGTTTCGCAGATACGCAGTATTTT
len: 14; abundance: .; j_gene: TRBJ2-7; d_gene: .; v_gene: TRBV6-1; CDR3aa: CASNRDRSSYEQYF; CDR3nt: TGTGCCAGCAACCGCGACAGGAGCTCCTACGAGCAGTACTTC
len: 15; abundance: once; j_gene: TRBJ1-5; d_gene: .; v_gene: TRBV4-2; CDR3aa: CASSQGISGDQPQHF; CDR3nt: TGTGCCAGCAGCCAAGGTATTTCGGGGGATCAGCCCCAGCATTTT
len: 14; abundance: once; j_gene: TRBJ1-1; d_gene: .; v_gene: TRBV29-1; CDR3aa: CSVEDLTGNTEAFF; CDR3nt: TGCAGCGTTGAAGATCTCACGGGAAACACTGAAGCTTTCTTT
len: 16; abundance: .; j_gene: TRBJ2-3; d_gene: TRBD2; v_gene: TRBV10-3; CDR3aa: CAISEGLAGSTDTQYF; CDR3nt: TGTGCCATCAGTGAGGGGCTAGCGGGGAGCACAGATACGCAGTATTTT
len: 15; abundance: .; j_gene: TRBJ2-6; d_gene: .; v_gene: TRBV7-9; CDR3aa: CASSLGGPGANVLTF; CDR3nt: TGTGCCAGCAGCTTAGGGGGCCCTGGGGCCAACGTCCTGACTTTC
len: 15; abundance: few; j_gene: TRBJ2-7; d_gene: TRBD2; v_gene: TRBV28; CDR3aa: CASRLPSAGESEQYF; CDR3nt: TGTGCCAGCAGACTGCCATCGGCGGGAGAAAGTGAGCAGTACTTC